This passage covers 25 T cell receptor beta chains from one sample sequenced in a study of regulatory T cells in long-lasting Graves disease. Arm-PCR of CDR3 regions with iRepertoire HTBI primers generated TCR beta libraries. TCRdb re-called the multiplex PCR reads through MiXCR, storing one row per CDR3 protein. The sample yields about 540,000 distinct CDR3 sequences, roughly 14% seen once. The time point denotes: newly diagnosed GD, antithyroid drugs for less than 3 months. Following extraction of RNA from PBMCs, that RNA was used to make the TCR library. This same sample was also part of a study on T cells in Graves' hyperthyroidism and ophthalmopathy.

Here the sequenced sample was peripheral blood mononuclear cells (PBMCs), taken at new diagnosis, from a patient treated with antithyroid drugs. All receptors come from a man aged 30 to 45 with Graves disease.

In its sample, this clonotype was seen many times. The CDR3 bases are TGTGCCAGTGCAGTGGGCGTCTCCTACAATGAGCAGTTCTTC. Translation gives CASAVGVSYNEQFF. The gene calls are TRBV12-3 or TRBV12-4 and TRBJ2-1; D is undetermined. CDR3 length equals 14 residues. V was clipped by 9 bases and J by 0 bases, with 12 bases between them.

This clonotype appeared a few times. V is TRBV27 and J is TRBJ1-2, with D unclear. Germline V gene data show CDR1 as MNHEY and CDR2 as SMNVEV (reference sequence). The germline V and J ends were trimmed by 4 bases and 8 bases, with 14 bases remaining between them. The CDR3 is made up of 13 amino acids. CDR3 loop: CASSSRTAGGYTF. The CDR3, as DNA: TGTGCCAGCAGTTCAAGGACCGCGGGGGGCTACACCTTC.

This clonotype occurred many times. The chain joins TRBV2 to TRBJ2-5; TRBD2 agrees at 15 bases. There are 17 residues in the CDR3. V shed 8 bases, J shed 0 bases, and the junction held 7 bases outside the gene matches. In germline, CDR1 is SNHLY, CDR2 FYNNEI. The CDR3: CASGGGTSGGYQETQYF. The CDR3 DNA reads as TGTGCCAGCGGGGGGGGGACTAGCGGGGGGTACCAAGAGACCCAGTACTTC.

This clonotype was detected ten times or more. The rearrangement uses TRBV19 and TRBJ2-7; possible D gene TRBD2, 5 bases. The germline V and J ends were trimmed by 4 bases and 2 bases, with 9 bases remaining between them. CDR1 and CDR2 from the germline V gene are LNHDA and SQIVND (reference sequence). This CDR3 has 13 amino acids. The CDR3 loop is CASSTERTYEQYF. The CDR3 region has the DNA TGTGCCAGTAGTACGGAGCGGACCTACGAGCAGTACTTC. Full variable domain (outside the CDR3, taken from reference TRBV19 and TRBJ2-7): DGGITQSPKYLFRKEGQNVTLSCEQNLNHDAMYWYRQDPGQGLRLIYYSQIVNDFQKGDIAEGYSVSREKKESFPLTVTSAQKNPTAFYLCASSTERTYEQYFGPGTRLTVT.

The CDR3 spells CAISESGQGNEQFF. CDR3 coding DNA: TGTGCCATCAGTGAGTCGGGACAGGGTAATGAGCAGTTCTTC. The chain has TRBV10-3 and TRBJ2-1, with 9 bases that match TRBD1. The V and J ends lost 0 bases and 7 bases, in that order; junction bases with no gene match: 1. Germline V CDR1 and CDR2: ENHRY, SYGVKD. The CDR3 has 14 amino acids.

This clonotype was seen a few times. The CDR3 sequence is CASSLSPSAGTKNIQYF. CDR3 coding DNA: TGTGCCAGCAGTTTATCCCCCTCGGCAGGAACCAAAAACATTCAGTACTTC. V is TRBV27 and J is TRBJ2-4, with D unresolved. Germline CDR1 reads MNHEY; CDR2 reads SMNVEV (reference sequence). Trimming removed 0 bases from V and 2 bases from J, with 14 bases in between. CDR3 length: 17 residues.

This clonotype was recorded many times. This chain uses TRBV6-1 with TRBJ1-2; D remains ambiguous. The CDR3 length is 13 residues. V was trimmed by 4 bases and J by 8 bases, leaving 14 bases between them. Germline loops: CDR1 MNHNS, CDR2 SASEGT. The CDR3 sequence: CASSVEEFWGYTF. DNA for the CDR3: TGTGCCAGCAGTGTCGAAGAGTTTTGGGGCTACACCTTC.

The table lists this clonotype with many counts. The chain carries TRBV4-2 and TRBJ2-1, with 8 bases identical to TRBD1. The CDR3 length is 17 residues. Germline assignment: CDR1 LGHNA and CDR2 YNFKEQ. After removal of 6 bases from V and 5 bases from J, the junction contained 15 bases not matched to a gene. CDR3 loop: CASSRGTGGTRDNEQFF. The CDR3 DNA sequence: TGTGCCAGCAGTCGTGGGACAGGCGGGACGAGGGACAATGAGCAGTTCTTC.

A note on this clonotype: With a much larger clone just one base away, this may be a read error. The genes are TRBV11-2 and TRBJ2-7, with D possibly matching TRBD2 (5 bases). The CDR3 totals 15 residues. In germline, CDR1 is SGHAT, CDR2 FQNNGV. CDR3 protein: CASSLLVEASCEQYF. CDR3 DNA sequence: TGTGCCAGCAGCCTATTAGTGGAGGCCTCCTGCGAGCAGTACTTC.

This clonotype came up many times. The CDR3 DNA is TGTGCCAGCAGCTTAAGTGGCGGTTACACAGATACGCAGTATTTT. This gives the protein CASSLSGGYTDTQYF. The V gene is TRBV7-3, the J gene TRBJ2-3; no definite D call. This CDR3 is 15 amino acids long. Trimming took 1 base from V and 2 from J, leaving 10 bases between them. CDR1 SGHTA and CDR2 FQGTGA come from the germline V gene.

This clonotype occurred a few times. This chain connects TRBV5-1 to TRBJ2-5, with a weak D call TRBD1 (8 bases). Germline V gives CDR1 SGHRS, CDR2 YFSETQ. Trimming took off 3 bases at V and 2 bases at J, with 14 bases between the two ends. The CDR3 has 15 residues. The CDR3 loop is CASSWGGQEQETQYF. The CDR3 DNA follows: TGCGCCAGCAGCTGGGGGGGACAGGAACAAGAGACCCAGTACTTC.

In its sample, this clonotype was seen many times. The chain's CDR3 is CASSLEAGDGTGELFF. The DNA for the CDR3 is TGCGCCAGCAGCTTGGAGGCAGGGGACGGCACCGGGGAGCTGTTTTTT. The chain links TRBV5-1 to TRBJ2-2, with D maybe TRBD1 (6 bases). V was cut by 0 bases and J by 4 bases, with 13 bases left in between. This CDR3 is 16 amino acids long. The V gene's germline CDR1 is SGHRS and CDR2 YFSETQ.

This clonotype occurred many times. The chain links TRBV29-1 to TRBJ2-7, with 10 bases that match TRBD2. J lost 2 bases, V lost 2 bases, and 0 bases had no gene match. Germline CDR1 SQVTM, CDR2 ANQGSEA. There are 13 residues in the CDR3. CDR3 residues: CSVELAGAYEQYF. CDR3 bases: TGCAGCGTTGAACTAGCGGGGGCCTACGAGCAGTACTTC.

V gene TRBV5-1 combines with J gene TRBJ1-2; D ambiguous. The ends were cut back, 2 bases at V and 4 bases at J, with 9 bases in the middle. Germline values: CDR1 SGHRS, CDR2 YFSETQ. The CDR3 is made up of 13 amino acids. The CDR3 DNA is TGCGCCAGCAGCTTTTTGGGGTCCTATGGCTACACCTTC. Encoded protein: CASSFLGSYGYTF.

This clonotype was observed a few times. V is TRBV3-1 and J is TRBJ2-3; D unclear. CDR1 LGHDT and CDR2 YNNKEL come from the germline V gene (reference sequence). V dropped 4 bases and J dropped 3 bases, with 14 bases sitting between them. The CDR3 loop spans 15 amino acids. CDR3 sequence reads: CASSPHPDLTDTQYF. CDR3 nucleotides: TGTGCCAGCAGCCCCCACCCGGACCTTACAGATACGCAGTATTTT.

This clonotype was observed many times. The rearrangement joins TRBV7-8 to TRBJ1-2; possibly TRBD1 for D (5 bases). The CDR3 length is 13 residues. Trimming took 3 bases from V and 2 from J, leaving 7 bases between them. Germline CDR1 is SGHVS and CDR2 is FQNEAQ. The CDR3 DNA follows: TGTGCCAGCAGCTTCGACAGAAACTATGGCTACACCTTC. It is translated as CASSFDRNYGYTF.

This rearrangement joins TRBV20-1 to TRBJ2-7; TRBD2 agrees at 9 bases. CDR1 and CDR2 (germline): DFQATT, SNEGSKA (reference sequence). This CDR3 region has 14 residues. Losses at the gene ends were 5 bases for V and 1 base for J; bases not matched to a gene: 6. In DNA form, the CDR3 reads TGCAGTGCTCCTAGGGCGGGAGGGTCCTACGAGCAGTACTTC. This codes for CSAPRAGGSYEQYF.

Ten or more counts support this clonotype. The rearrangement uses TRBV10-1 and TRBJ2-3; 14 bases line up with TRBD2. The ends lost 0 bases at V and 5 bases at J; junction bases unmatched: 1. The CDR3 totals 16 residues. Germline CDR1 and CDR2: WNHNN and SYGVQD (reference sequence). The CDR3 DNA reads as TGCGCCAGCAGTGAGTCTGGGACTAGCGGGAGAGATACGCAGTATTTT. Its translation is CASSESGTSGRDTQYF.

This clonotype has ten or more counts. This chain joins TRBV2 and TRBJ1-1; maybe TRBD1 (5 bases). This CDR3 is built from 15 residues. Germline CDR1 reads SNHLY; CDR2 reads FYNNEI. V was trimmed by 4 bases and J by 5 bases, leaving 17 bases between them. CDR3 bases: TGTGCCAGCAGTGTGGTTGTCGGGGGAGGGACTGAAGCTTTCTTT. It is translated as CASSVVVGGGTEAFF.

In the case of this clonotype: This sequence is one base from a far larger clone and is likely a read error. The chain joins TRBV11-1 to TRBJ2-3; D unclear. V lost 4 bases and J 1 base, leaving 18 bases between the germline ends. CDR3 length: 17 residues. The germline V gene has CDR1 SGHAT and CDR2 FQDESV (reference sequence). CDR3 residues: CASSSKASGPGTDTQYF. In nucleotides, the CDR3 is TGTGCCAGCAGCTCCAAGGCTAGTGGACCCGGCACAGATACGCAGTATTTT.

This clonotype was seen a few times. This chain joins TRBV5-4 and TRBJ2-3; D gene uncertain. CDR1 SGHNT and CDR2 YYREEE come from the germline V gene (reference sequence). The V and J ends lost 7 bases and 4 bases respectively, with 19 bases between them. The CDR3 sequence is 15 residues long. CDR3 sequence reads: CASDASPISADTQYF. The DNA of the CDR3 is TGTGCCAGCGACGCCTCCCCAATCAGTGCAGATACGCAGTATTTT.

At least ten counts were recorded for this clonotype. This chain uses TRBV7-9 with TRBJ1-2; 7 nucleotides match TRBD1. This CDR3 is built from 13 residues. Looked up from germline, CDR1 is SEHNR and CDR2 is FQNEAQ (reference sequence). The trim removed 6 bases at V and 4 bases at J, leaving 5 bases unmatched. The CDR3 sequence: CASRADRAYGYTF. The CDR3 DNA reads as TGTGCCAGCAGGGCCGACAGGGCCTATGGCTACACCTTC.

This clonotype was observed a few times. The genes are TRBV6-1 and TRBJ2-3, with TRBD2 identical over 8 bases. Germline lookup yields CDR1 MNHNS and CDR2 SASEGT. This CDR3 region has 15 residues. Trimming at V came to 7 bases and at J to 5 bases, leaving 11 bases not matched to a gene. The CDR3 region is CASTTQRELVDTQYF. CDR3 sequence (DNA): TGTGCCAGCACCACACAGCGGGAGTTGGTAGATACGCAGTATTTT.

This clonotype was observed many times. The chain couples TRBV7-3 to TRBJ1-1; a possible D gene is TRBD1 (6 bases). The V and J ends lost 5 bases and 3 bases respectively, with 13 bases between them. Germline CDR1 SGHTA, CDR2 FQGTGA. The CDR3 has 14 residues. In DNA form, the CDR3 reads TGTGCCAGCAGCCCAAGGGGGGATGACACTGAAGCTTTCTTT. Its translation: CASSPRGDDTEAFF.

This clonotype was picked up many times. The rearrangement links TRBV15 to TRBJ2-1; D perhaps matches TRBD2 (5 bases). CDR1 LNHNV and CDR2 YYDKDF come from the germline V gene (reference sequence). Trimming shortened V by 0 bases and J by 3 bases, and 9 bases separated the two germline ends. The CDR3 loop spans 15 amino acids. CDR3 sequence (DNA): TGTGCCACCAGCAGAGATGAGGGCGGCTACAATGAGCAGTTCTTC. Protein product: CATSRDEGGYNEQFF.